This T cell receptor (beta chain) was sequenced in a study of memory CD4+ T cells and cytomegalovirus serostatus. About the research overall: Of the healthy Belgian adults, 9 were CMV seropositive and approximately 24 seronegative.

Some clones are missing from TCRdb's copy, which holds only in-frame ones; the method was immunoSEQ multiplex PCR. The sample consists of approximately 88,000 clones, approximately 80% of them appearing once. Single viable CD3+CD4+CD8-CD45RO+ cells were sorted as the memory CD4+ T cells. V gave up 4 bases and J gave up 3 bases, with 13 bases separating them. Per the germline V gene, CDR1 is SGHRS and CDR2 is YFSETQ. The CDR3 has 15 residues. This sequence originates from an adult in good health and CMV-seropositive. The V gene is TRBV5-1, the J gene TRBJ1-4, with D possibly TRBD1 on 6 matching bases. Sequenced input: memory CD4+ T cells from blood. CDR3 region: CASSPGGTANEKLFF. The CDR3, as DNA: TGCGCCAGCAGCCCCGGGGGCACAGCTAATGAAAAACTGTTTTTT.